These T cell receptor beta chains were read from a single sample in a study of blood T cell repertoires in COVID-19. This table comes from immunoSEQ multiplex PCR, and its TCRdb copy is limited to in-frame clones, with some not included. The data show around 250,000 clones, 85% to 90% seen once. Sequencing was performed on PBMCs or T cells enriched from blood (not recorded which). These receptor sequences come from a man between 18 and 29 years old who had recovered from COVID-19. The CDR3 runs from the conserved cysteine through the conserved F or W. The D gene is left open where the match is weak. Only some rows state a clone size, as once, few, many or a class for expanded clones.

>.|TRBJ2-2|TRBV4-2|TRBD2
CASSQDPRTGLGRAGELFF
TGTGCCAGCAGCCAAGACCCGAGAACGGGACTAGGGCGAGCCGGGGAGCTGTTTTTT
>.|TRBJ2-7|TRBV4-1|.
CASSQRSQGGYEQYF
TGCGCCAGCAGCCAACGTTCGCAGGGAGGCTACGAGCAGTACTTC
>once|TRBJ1-2|TRBV3-1/TRBV3-2|TRBD1
CASSPRTGAYGYTF
TGTGCCAGCAGCCCCAGGACAGGGGCCTATGGCTACACCTTC
>.|TRBJ1-1|TRBV5-5|.
CASSSSAHTEAFF
TGTGCCAGCAGCTCCTCAGCGCACACTGAAGCTTTCTTT
>.|TRBJ1-6|TRBV5-6|TRBD1
CASSLTTGGAGNSPLHF
TGTGCCAGCAGCTTGACGACAGGGGGCGCGGGTAATTCACCCCTCCACTTT
>.|TRBJ1-6|TRBV27|.
CASSSRVGRESPLHF
TGTGCCAGCAGTTCCCGAGTAGGGCGGGAATCACCCCTCCACTTT
>.|TRBJ2-3|TRBV7-3|TRBD1
CASSFQGGPTDTQYF
TGTGCCAGCAGCTTCCAAGGGGGCCCCACAGATACGCAGTATTTT
>.|TRBJ2-2|TRBV7-9|.
CASSRHRVTGELFF
TGTGCCAGCAGCCGCCACAGGGTCACCGGGGAGCTGTTTTTT
>.|TRBJ2-7|TRBV2|TRBD2
CASSEITSGTHSYEQYF
TGTGCCAGCAGTGAAATCACTAGCGGTACACACTCCTACGAGCAGTACTTC
>.|TRBJ2-1|TRBV5-4|TRBD2
CASSLGPTTSGYNEQFF
TGTGCCAGCAGCTTGGGGCCCACGACTAGCGGATACAATGAGCAGTTCTTC
>few|TRBJ2-7|TRBV5-1|TRBD2
CASSSGLAGGSEQYF
TGCGCCAGCAGCTCAGGACTAGCGGGAGGGTCCGAGCAGTACTTC
>.|TRBJ1-2|TRBV27|TRBD1
CASSPRQGRGYTF
TGTGCCAGCAGTCCCCGACAGGGAAGGGGCTACACCTTC
>few|TRBJ1-4|TRBV27|TRBD1
CASSGTGASEKLFF
TGTGCCAGCAGTGGGACAGGGGCCAGTGAAAAACTGTTTTTT
>once|TRBJ1-6|TRBV5-6|.
CASSPTGTSPLHF
TGTGCCAGCAGCCCTACAGGTACTTCACCCCTCCACTTT
>.|TRBJ2-1|TRBV6-5|TRBD1
CASSTGQGGNEQFF
TGTGCCAGCAGTACAGGACAGGGGGGCAATGAGCAGTTCTTC
>.|TRBJ1-2|TRBV12-3/TRBV12-4|.
CASSRGIGYGYTF
TGTGCCAGCAGCCGAGGGATTGGCTATGGCTACACCTTC
>.|TRBJ2-1|TRBV19|TRBD2
CASRPLAGAGNEQFF
TGTGCCAGTAGACCACTAGCGGGAGCTGGCAATGAGCAGTTCTTC
>.|TRBJ1-4|TRBV30|TRBD1
CAWRGQPYEKLFF
TGTGCCTGGAGGGGACAGCCCTATGAAAAACTGTTTTTT
>.|TRBJ1-1|TRBV5-1|TRBD1
CASSPPGTGYTEAFF
TGCGCCAGCAGCCCACCCGGGACAGGGTACACTGAAGCTTTCTTT
>.|TRBJ1-1|TRBV18|.
CASSPPGQIEAFF
TGTGCCAGCTCACCGCCCGGACAGATTGAAGCTTTCTTT
>.|TRBJ2-1|TRBV11-2|.
CASSLVAEYNEQFF
TGTGCCAGCAGCTTAGTAGCGGAGTACAATGAGCAGTTCTTC
>.|TRBJ2-7|TRBV28|TRBD2
CASSPPGTSGSYEQYF
TGTGCCAGCAGCCCGCCCGGGACTAGCGGCTCCTACGAGCAGTACTTC
>.|TRBJ1-1|TRBV6-1|.
CASSEVWPPNTEAFF
TGTGCCAGCAGTGAAGTATGGCCCCCGAACACTGAAGCTTTCTTT
>few|TRBJ1-2|TRBV7-2|TRBD1
CASRPTGAVGYTF
TGTGCCAGCAGACCGACAGGGGCAGTAGGCTACACCTTC
>.|TRBJ2-5|TRBV10-1|.
CASSESGGKETQYF
TGCGCCAGCAGTGAGTCGGGGGGTAAAGAGACCCAGTACTTC
>.|TRBJ1-2|TRBV7-9|.
CASSLGAGVNYGYTF
TGTGCCAGCAGCTTAGGAGCAGGGGTCAACTATGGCTACACCTTC
>.|TRBJ1-4|TRBV20-1|.
CAVAREKLFF
TGCGCTGTAGCGAGGGAAAAACTGTTTTTT
>.|TRBJ1-5|TRBV27|.
CASSLQQGPNQPQHF
TGTGCCAGCAGTTTACAACAGGGCCCGAATCAGCCCCAGCATTTT
>.|TRBJ1-1|TRBV18|.
CASSRGAPNMNTEAFF
TGTGCCAGCTCCCGCGGGGCACCAAACATGAACACTGAAGCTTTCTTT
>.|TRBJ1-3|TRBV28|.
CASSLDRRNTIYF
TGTGCCAGCAGCCTCGACAGGCGAAACACCATATATTTT
>.|TRBJ2-5|TRBV18|.
CASSPTFGDIAETQYF
TGTGCCAGCTCTCCGACTTTCGGGGATATTGCAGAGACCCAGTACTTC